The 6 T cell receptor beta chains presented below share a single source sample, sequenced in a study of T cell repertoires in cytomegalovirus infection (dated by TCRdb to about 2019). Read against the paper, the sample's treatment or condition label means: in vitro stimulation with specific CMV peptide epitopes to enrich CMV-specific T cells. No antigen is known for these receptors. These reads were obtained on an Illumina HiSeq 1500. The raw public data were reprocessed by TCRdb itself: fastp quality trimming at Q25, MiXCR clonotype calling, in-frame beta chains only. Here each entry gathers all rows of one CDR3 protein and keeps the most common genes and DNA. The sample table shows 700,000 to 950,000 distinct CDR3 sequences, and less than 35% are seen once. Clones ranked in the top ten supply roughly 12% of the sample. The sequencing here drew on cultured CD8+ T cells from PBMCs, taken from culture after CMV antigen stimulation. All receptors come from a human donor in good health (CMV status not recorded). Some clones in this sample may be carry-over from other donors' samples.

There are many counts of this clonotype. This CDR3 is CASSGSFRQGAAVELFF. The CDR3 DNA is TGTGCCAGCAGTGGATCCTTCAGGCAGGGAGCCGCGGTGGAGCTGTTTTTT. V usage is TRBV25-1 and J usage is TRBJ2-2, with D perhaps given as TRBD1 or TRBD2 (5 bases each). Germline V gene lookup returns CDR1 MGHDK and CDR2 SYGVNS. This CDR3 region has 17 residues. V was shortened by 4 bases and J by 10 bases, with 25 bases between the two germline ends.

This clonotype was detected only a few times. The chain uses TRBV12-5 and TRBJ1-1; tentatively, D is TRBD1 (5 bases). CDR3 length: 14 residues. V shed 6 bases and J shed 0 bases, with 11 bases lying between them. Germline CDR1 LGHNT, CDR2 FRNRAP. CDR3 amino acids: CASGSRDLNTEAFF. In DNA, the CDR3 is TGTGCTAGTGGCTCCAGGGACCTGAACACTGAAGCTTTCTTT. Complete variable domain (other parts from reference TRBV12-5 and TRBJ1-1): DARVTQTPRHKVTEMGQEVTMRCQPILGHNTVFWYRQTMMQGLELLAYFRNRAPLDDSGMPKDRFSAEMPDATLATLKIQPSEPRDSAVYFCASGSRDLNTEAFFGQGTRLTVV.

This clonotype was observed a few times. This chain joins TRBV7-9 and TRBJ2-3; 14 bases align to TRBD2. This CDR3 is built from 18 residues. Germline CDR1 and CDR2: SEHNR and FQNEAQ (reference sequence). J lost 4 bases, V lost 0 bases, and 6 bases had no gene match. CDR3: CASSLAVRLAGGADTQYF. Written as DNA, the CDR3 is TGTGCCAGCAGCTTAGCTGTCCGACTAGCGGGGGGGGCAGATACGCAGTATTTT.

The genes are TRBV6-6 and TRBJ1-3; unclear D gene. The V end was cut by 5 bases, the J end by 11 bases, with 22 bases between. Germline V gene lookup returns CDR1 MNHNY and CDR2 SVGAGI (reference sequence). This CDR3 is 15 amino acids long. The CDR3 nucleotides are TGTGCCAGCAGTCCCACAGTGGCGGGGTATGGGGCCATATATTTT. This codes for CASSPTVAGYGAIYF.

The CDR3 loop is CASGLVRSGQGSWEQYF. The CDR3 DNA reads TGTGCTAGTGGTTTGGTAAGATCGGGACAGGGGTCCTGGGAGCAGTACTTC. The V gene is TRBV12-5, the J gene TRBJ2-7, with 10 nucleotides matching TRBD1. Germline trimming cut 0 bases from V and 7 bases from J; bases unmatched to any gene: 12. Germline lookup yields CDR1 LGHNT and CDR2 FRNRAP. This CDR3 region has 17 residues.

This clonotype was counted many times. The rearrangement links TRBV7-8 to TRBJ2-5, with D possibly being TRBD1 or TRBD2 (6 bases each). The CDR3 sequence is 16 residues long. Trimming took off 5 bases at V and 5 bases at J, with 21 bases between the two ends. CDR1 is SGHVS, CDR2 FQNEAQ, per germline. The CDR3 DNA is TGTGCCAGCAGCCCGCCCTTCGCGAGGGGGGAGGAGACCCAGTACTTC. Its translation is CASSPPFARGEETQYF.